Listed below are T cell receptor beta chains from one sample, sequenced in a study of blood T cell repertoires in COVID-19. Sequencing used immunoSEQ multiplex PCR; TCRdb keeps in-frame clones, though not all of them. The sample lists about 270,000 clones; about 82% were seen once. Sequences were obtained from peripheral blood. The receptors originated from a woman of 80 years or more with COVID-19, enrolled during active disease. The CDR3 runs from the conserved cysteine through the conserved F or W. D genes are given only for firm matches. Clone size is given for some rows only: seen once, a few or many times, or a class if the clone is expanded.

clone size: NA; V gene: TRBV5-1; D gene: NA; J gene: TRBJ1-2; CDR3 length: 14; CDR3 DNA: TGCGCCAGCAGTTTTCAGGGTCAAGGGAATGGCTACACCTTC; CDR3 protein: CASSFQGQGNGYTF
clone size: many; V gene: TRBV6-5; D gene: NA; J gene: TRBJ1-1; CDR3 length: 13; CDR3 DNA: TGTGCCAGCAGCCGGGACACCAACACTGAAGCTTTCTTT; CDR3 protein: CASSRDTNTEAFF
clone size: NA; V gene: TRBV18; D gene: TRBD1; J gene: TRBJ2-1; CDR3 length: 16; CDR3 DNA: TGTGCCAGCTCACCCCCCAAGACAGGGAGCACGAATGAGCAGTTCTTC; CDR3 protein: CASSPPKTGSTNEQFF
clone size: NA; V gene: TRBV5-1; D gene: NA; J gene: TRBJ1-6; CDR3 length: 14; CDR3 DNA: TGCGCCAGCAGCGCGGGACGGGCTAATTCACCCCTCCACTTT; CDR3 protein: CASSAGRANSPLHF
clone size: NA; V gene: TRBV12-3/TRBV12-4; D gene: TRBD1; J gene: TRBJ2-2; CDR3 length: 13; CDR3 DNA: TGTGCCACGAACAGGGGGAACACCGGGGAGCTGTTTTTT; CDR3 protein: CATNRGNTGELFF
clone size: NA; V gene: TRBV7-2; D gene: TRBD1; J gene: TRBJ1-1; CDR3 length: 13; CDR3 DNA: TGTGCCAGCAGCTCAAAGACAGGGAACGAAGCTTTCTTT; CDR3 protein: CASSSKTGNEAFF
clone size: NA; V gene: TRBV6-5; D gene: NA; J gene: TRBJ1-2; CDR3 length: 14; CDR3 DNA: TGTGCCAGCGTTGCCGAGCCCCCTGGCTATGGCTACACCTTC; CDR3 protein: CASVAEPPGYGYTF
clone size: once; V gene: TRBV5-6; D gene: TRBD1; J gene: TRBJ1-3; CDR3 length: 14; CDR3 DNA: TGTGCCAGCAGCCCGACAGGGTTCGGAAACACCATATATTTT; CDR3 protein: CASSPTGFGNTIYF
clone size: NA; V gene: TRBV10-2; D gene: TRBD2; J gene: TRBJ2-5; CDR3 length: 15; CDR3 DNA: TGCGCCAGCAGTGGGACTAGCGTGGGGTCGGAGACCCAGTACTTC; CDR3 protein: CASSGTSVGSETQYF
clone size: NA; V gene: TRBV5-1; D gene: TRBD1; J gene: TRBJ1-1; CDR3 length: 15; CDR3 DNA: TGCGCCAGCAGCAGGGGACAGGACGATTGGCTCCAAGCTTTCTTT; CDR3 protein: CASSRGQDDWLQAFF
clone size: NA; V gene: TRBV12-1; D gene: NA; J gene: TRBJ2-7; CDR3 length: 11; CDR3 DNA: TGTGCCAGCAGCTCCCCCTGCGAGCAGTACTTC; CDR3 protein: CASSSPCEQYF
clone size: NA; V gene: TRBV10-2; D gene: NA; J gene: TRBJ1-4; CDR3 length: 16; CDR3 DNA: TGCGCCAGCAGGGATATGGGGGGGGCAACTAATGAAAAACTGTTTTTT; CDR3 protein: CASRDMGGATNEKLFF
clone size: NA; V gene: TRBV5-1; D gene: NA; J gene: TRBJ1-3; CDR3 length: 15; CDR3 DNA: TGCGCCAGCAGCTTGGGATCACAGAGTGGAAACACCATATATTTT; CDR3 protein: CASSLGSQSGNTIYF
clone size: NA; V gene: TRBV4-2; D gene: TRBD2; J gene: TRBJ2-1; CDR3 length: 17; CDR3 DNA: TGTGCCAGCAGCCAAGCGACTAGCGGGGGTGTCTACAATGAGCAGTTCTTC; CDR3 protein: CASSQATSGGVYNEQFF
clone size: NA; V gene: TRBV18; D gene: TRBD1; J gene: TRBJ2-3; CDR3 length: 18; CDR3 DNA: TGTGCCAGCTCACCAAGTGCGAGGGGGCGGGTGAACACAGATACGCAGTATTTT; CDR3 protein: CASSPSARGRVNTDTQYF
clone size: NA; V gene: TRBV15; D gene: NA; J gene: TRBJ2-3; CDR3 length: 15; CDR3 DNA: TGTGCCACCAGCAGGATGCCTAGCGGCACAGATACGCAGTATTTT; CDR3 protein: CATSRMPSGTDTQYF
clone size: NA; V gene: TRBV6-6; D gene: TRBD1; J gene: TRBJ1-5; CDR3 length: 13; CDR3 DNA: TGTGCCAGCAAGGACAGGCACAATCAGCCCCAGCATTTT; CDR3 protein: CASKDRHNQPQHF
clone size: NA; V gene: TRBV28; D gene: NA; J gene: TRBJ1-4; CDR3 length: 11; CDR3 DNA: TGTGCCAGCAGTAGGGACATCGGCCTGTTTTTT; CDR3 protein: CASSRDIGLFF